The source of this T cell receptor (beta chain) is a study of blood T cell repertoires in COVID-19. About the study: T cells, B-cell-depleted T cells, or PBMCs provided the cDNA or gDNA that served as material.

This clone was counted once. V gave up 5 bases and J gave up 4 bases; unmatched junction bases: 8. Germline V gene lookup returns CDR1 MDHEN and CDR2 SYDVKM. This CDR3 comprises 15 residues. Under the authors' procedure: Amplification of reference gene primers provided the estimated nucleated cell counts. TCRdb's table, derived via immunoSEQ multiplex PCR, lists solely in-frame clones and lacks some. V and J calls plus clone size are reproduced from that table; the DNA served to infer D and trimming. The data contain about 240,000 clones, about 86% of them singletons. The sequence came from a man aged 60 to 69 with acute or convalescent COVID-19. The sample consisted of peripheral blood. This chain connects TRBV28 to TRBJ2-5; TRBD1 matches 9 bases. The CDR3 DNA reads TGTGCCAGCAGTGCTCCGGGACAGGGCGGAGAGACCCAGTACTTC. Protein: CASSAPGQGGETQYF.